This paragraph reports one T cell receptor beta chain. This CDR3 is built from 13 residues. From germline, CDR1 is SGHVS and CDR2 FNYEAQ. Trimming took 3 bases from V and 6 from J, leaving 12 bases between them. Only in-frame clones appear in the TCRdb table, and some are missing; sequencing was by immunoSEQ multiplex PCR. The sample shows 95,000 or so clones, approximately 95% of them seen only once. These data belong to a study of technical replicates of blood from a few donors. Sequencing was done on a sample of T cells isolated from PBMCs. This receptor was identified in a human donor in good health. V gene TRBV7-6 combines with J gene TRBJ2-7; D is perhaps TRBD2 (5 bases). The CDR3 is CASSFVRGGEQYF. As DNA, the CDR3 is TGTGCCAGCAGCTTTGTTCGGGGTGGCGAGCAGTACTTC.